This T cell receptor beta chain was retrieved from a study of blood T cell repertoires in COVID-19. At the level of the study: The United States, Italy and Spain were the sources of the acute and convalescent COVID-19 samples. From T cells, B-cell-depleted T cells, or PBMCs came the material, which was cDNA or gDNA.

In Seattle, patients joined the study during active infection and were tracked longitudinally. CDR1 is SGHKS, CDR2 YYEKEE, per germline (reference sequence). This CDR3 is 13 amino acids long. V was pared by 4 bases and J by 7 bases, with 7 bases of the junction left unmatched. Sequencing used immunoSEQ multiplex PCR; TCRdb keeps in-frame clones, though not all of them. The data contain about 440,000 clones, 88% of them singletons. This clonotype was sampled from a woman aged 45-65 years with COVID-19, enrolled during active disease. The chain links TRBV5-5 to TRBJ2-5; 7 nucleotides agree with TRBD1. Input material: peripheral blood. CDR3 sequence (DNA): TGTGCCAGCAGCCGGCCGGGACAGTCGACCCAGTACTTC. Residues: CASSRPGQSTQYF.